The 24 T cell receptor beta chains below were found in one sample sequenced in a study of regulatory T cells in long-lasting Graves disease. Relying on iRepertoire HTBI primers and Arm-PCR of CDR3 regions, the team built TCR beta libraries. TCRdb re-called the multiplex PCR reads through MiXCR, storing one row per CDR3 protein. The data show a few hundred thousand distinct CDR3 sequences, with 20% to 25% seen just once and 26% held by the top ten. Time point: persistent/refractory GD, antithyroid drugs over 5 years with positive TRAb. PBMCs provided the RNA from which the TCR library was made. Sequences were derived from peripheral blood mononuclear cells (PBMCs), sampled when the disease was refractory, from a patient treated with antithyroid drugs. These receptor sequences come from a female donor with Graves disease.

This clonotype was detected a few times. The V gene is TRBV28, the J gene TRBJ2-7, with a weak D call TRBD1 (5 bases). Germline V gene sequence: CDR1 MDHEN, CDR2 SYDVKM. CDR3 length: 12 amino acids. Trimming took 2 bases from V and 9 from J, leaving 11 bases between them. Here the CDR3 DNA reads TGTGCCAGCAGTTTAGAACAGGCTACGCAGTACTTC. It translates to CASSLEQATQYF.

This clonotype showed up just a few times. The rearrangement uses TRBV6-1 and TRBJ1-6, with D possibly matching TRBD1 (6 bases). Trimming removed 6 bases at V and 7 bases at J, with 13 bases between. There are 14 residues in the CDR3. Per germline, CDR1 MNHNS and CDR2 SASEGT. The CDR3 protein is CASSDDRSNSPLHF. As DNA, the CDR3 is TGTGCCAGCAGCGACGACAGGTCAAATTCACCCCTCCACTTT.

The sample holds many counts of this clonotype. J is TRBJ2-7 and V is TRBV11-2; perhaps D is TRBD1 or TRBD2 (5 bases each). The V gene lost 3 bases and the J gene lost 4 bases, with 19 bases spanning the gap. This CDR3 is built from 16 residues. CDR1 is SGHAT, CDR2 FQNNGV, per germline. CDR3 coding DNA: TGTGCCAGCAGCTTGGGACCACGAGGGAAAGGTTACGAGCAGTACTTC. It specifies CASSLGPRGKGYEQYF.

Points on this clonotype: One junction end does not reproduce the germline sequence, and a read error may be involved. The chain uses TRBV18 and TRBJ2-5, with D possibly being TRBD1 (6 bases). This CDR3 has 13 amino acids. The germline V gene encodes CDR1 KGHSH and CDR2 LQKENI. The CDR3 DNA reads TGTGCCAGCTCACCACGGGGGCAAGGGACCCAGTACTTC. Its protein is CASSPRGQGTQYF.

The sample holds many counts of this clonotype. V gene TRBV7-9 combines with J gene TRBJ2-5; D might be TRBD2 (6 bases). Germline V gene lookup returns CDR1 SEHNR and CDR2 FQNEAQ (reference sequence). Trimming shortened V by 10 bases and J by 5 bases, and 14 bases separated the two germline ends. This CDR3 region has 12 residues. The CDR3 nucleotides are TGTGCCACCTCTCTCAGCGGGGAGACCCAGTACTTC. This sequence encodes CATSLSGETQYF.

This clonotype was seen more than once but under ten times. CDR3 sequence: CASSEISLRGGEQFF. The CDR3 DNA follows: TGTGCCAGCAGTGAAATTAGCCTCCGGGGGGGTGAGCAGTTCTTC. This chain joins TRBV2 and TRBJ2-1; TRBD2 matches at 8 bases. The V gene's germline CDR1 is SNHLY and CDR2 FYNNEI. V dropped 2 bases and J dropped 9; count of bases not matched to a gene: 9. The CDR3 runs 15 residues.

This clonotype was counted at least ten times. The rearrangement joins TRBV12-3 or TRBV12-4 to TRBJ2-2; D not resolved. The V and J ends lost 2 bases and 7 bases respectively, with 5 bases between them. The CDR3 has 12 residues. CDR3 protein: CASSLLVGELFF. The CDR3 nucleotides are TGTGCCAGCAGTTTACTCGTCGGGGAGCTGTTTTTT.

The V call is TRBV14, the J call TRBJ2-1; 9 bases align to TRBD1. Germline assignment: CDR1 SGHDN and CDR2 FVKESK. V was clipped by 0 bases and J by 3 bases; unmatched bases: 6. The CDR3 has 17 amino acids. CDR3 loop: CASSQEFWDRVYNEQFF. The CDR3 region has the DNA TGTGCCAGCAGCCAAGAGTTTTGGGACAGGGTCTACAATGAGCAGTTCTTC.

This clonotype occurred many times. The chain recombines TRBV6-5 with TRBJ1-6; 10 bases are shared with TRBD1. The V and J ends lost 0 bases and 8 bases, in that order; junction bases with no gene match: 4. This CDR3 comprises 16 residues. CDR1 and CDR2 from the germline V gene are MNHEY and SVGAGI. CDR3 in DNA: TGTGCCAGCAGTTACTCGATGGGGACAGGGGATTCACCCCTCCACTTT. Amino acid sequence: CASSYSMGTGDSPLHF.

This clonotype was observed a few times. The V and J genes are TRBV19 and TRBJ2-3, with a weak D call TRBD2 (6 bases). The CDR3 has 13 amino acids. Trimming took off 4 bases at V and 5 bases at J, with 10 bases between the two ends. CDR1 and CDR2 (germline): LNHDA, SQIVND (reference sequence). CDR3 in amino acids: CASSSGIQDTQYF. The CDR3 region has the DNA TGTGCCAGTAGTAGCGGGATTCAAGATACGCAGTATTTT.

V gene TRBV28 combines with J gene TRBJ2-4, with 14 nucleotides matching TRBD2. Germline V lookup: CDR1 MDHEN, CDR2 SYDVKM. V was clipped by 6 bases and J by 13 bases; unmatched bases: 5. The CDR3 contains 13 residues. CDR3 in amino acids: CASRRRLAGGQYF. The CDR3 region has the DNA TGTGCCAGCAGACGACGACTAGCGGGAGGGCAGTACTTC.

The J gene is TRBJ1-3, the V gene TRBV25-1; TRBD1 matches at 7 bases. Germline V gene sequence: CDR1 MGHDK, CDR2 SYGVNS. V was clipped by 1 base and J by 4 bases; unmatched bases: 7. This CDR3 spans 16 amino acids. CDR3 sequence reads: CASSELQGSSGNTIYF. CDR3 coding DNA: TGTGCCAGCAGTGAATTACAGGGGTCATCGGGAAACACCATATATTTT.

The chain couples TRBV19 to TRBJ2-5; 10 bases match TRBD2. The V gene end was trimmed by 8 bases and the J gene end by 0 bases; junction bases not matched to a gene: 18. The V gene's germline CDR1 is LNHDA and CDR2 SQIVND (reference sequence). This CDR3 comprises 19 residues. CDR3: CASSGPTTSGIPYQETQYF. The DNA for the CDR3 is TGTGCCAGTTCTGGACCGACAACTAGCGGGATCCCGTACCAAGAGACCCAGTACTTC.

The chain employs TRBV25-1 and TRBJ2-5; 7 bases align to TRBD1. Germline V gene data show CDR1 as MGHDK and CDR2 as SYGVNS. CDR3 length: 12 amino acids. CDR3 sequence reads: CASRTGERTQYF. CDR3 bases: TGTGCTAGTCGCACAGGGGAGAGAACCCAGTACTTC.

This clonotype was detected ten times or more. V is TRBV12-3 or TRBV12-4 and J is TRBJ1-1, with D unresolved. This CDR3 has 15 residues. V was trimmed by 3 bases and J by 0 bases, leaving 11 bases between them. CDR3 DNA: TGTGCCAGCAGTTTGACGCTACAGCTGAACACTGAAGCTTTCTTT. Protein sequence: CASSLTLQLNTEAFF.

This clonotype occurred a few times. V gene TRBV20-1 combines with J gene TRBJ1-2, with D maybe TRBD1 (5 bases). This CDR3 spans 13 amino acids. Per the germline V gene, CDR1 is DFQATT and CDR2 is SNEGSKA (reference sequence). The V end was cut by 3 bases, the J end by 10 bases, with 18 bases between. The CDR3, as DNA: TGCAGTGCTAGGGGGGATGCAACCATTGACTACACCTTC. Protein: CSARGDATIDYTF.

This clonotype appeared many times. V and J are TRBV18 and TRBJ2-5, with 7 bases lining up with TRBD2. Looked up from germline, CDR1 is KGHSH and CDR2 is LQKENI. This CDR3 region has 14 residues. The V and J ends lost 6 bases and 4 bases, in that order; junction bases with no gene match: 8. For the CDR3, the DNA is TGTGCCAGCTCCCGCGGGAGTGTAGGAGAGACCCAGTACTTC. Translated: CASSRGSVGETQYF.

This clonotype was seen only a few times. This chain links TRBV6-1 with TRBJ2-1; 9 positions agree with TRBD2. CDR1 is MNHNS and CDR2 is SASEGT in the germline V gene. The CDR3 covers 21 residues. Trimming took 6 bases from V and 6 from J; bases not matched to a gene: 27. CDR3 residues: CASSSLPGLAYGYRGGNEQFF. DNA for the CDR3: TGTGCCAGCAGCTCACTCCCGGGACTAGCATATGGTTACCGTGGTGGCAATGAGCAGTTCTTC.

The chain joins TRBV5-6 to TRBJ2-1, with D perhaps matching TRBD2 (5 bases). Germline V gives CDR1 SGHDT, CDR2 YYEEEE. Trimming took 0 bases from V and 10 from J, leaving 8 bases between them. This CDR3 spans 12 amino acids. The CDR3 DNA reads TGTGCCAGCAGCTTGGACCGACTAGAGCAGTTCTTC. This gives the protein CASSLDRLEQFF.

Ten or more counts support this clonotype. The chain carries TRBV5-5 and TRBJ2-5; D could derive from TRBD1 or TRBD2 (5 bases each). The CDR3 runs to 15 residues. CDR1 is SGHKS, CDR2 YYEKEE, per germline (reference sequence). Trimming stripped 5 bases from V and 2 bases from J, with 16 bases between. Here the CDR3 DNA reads TGTGCCAGCAGGCGAGGGACCACACTGCAAGAGACCCAGTACTTC. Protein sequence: CASRRGTTLQETQYF.

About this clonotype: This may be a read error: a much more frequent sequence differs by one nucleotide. The CDR3 DNA sequence: TGTGCCAGCAGCGACCAGGGGTGGACTGAAGCTTCCTTT. It yields the protein CASSDQGWTEASF. This chain connects TRBV7-3 to TRBJ1-1; D possibly corresponds to TRBD1 (6 bases). This CDR3 comprises 13 residues. Looked up from germline, CDR1 is SGHTA and CDR2 is FQGTGA.

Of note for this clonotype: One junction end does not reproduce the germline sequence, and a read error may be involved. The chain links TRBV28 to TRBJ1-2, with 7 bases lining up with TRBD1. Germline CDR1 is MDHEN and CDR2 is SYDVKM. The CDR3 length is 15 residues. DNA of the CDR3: TGTGCCAGCAGTTTGGTGGGACAGAAAGGTCATGGCTACGCCTTC. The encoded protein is CASSLVGQKGHGYAF.

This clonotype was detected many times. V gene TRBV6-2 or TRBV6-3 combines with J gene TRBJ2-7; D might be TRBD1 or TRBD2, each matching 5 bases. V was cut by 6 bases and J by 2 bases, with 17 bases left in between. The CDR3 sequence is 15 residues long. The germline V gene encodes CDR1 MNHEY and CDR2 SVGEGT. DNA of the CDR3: TGTGCCAGCAGGGCAACCGGGACGTTCCCCTACGAGCAGTACTTC. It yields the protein CASRATGTFPYEQYF.

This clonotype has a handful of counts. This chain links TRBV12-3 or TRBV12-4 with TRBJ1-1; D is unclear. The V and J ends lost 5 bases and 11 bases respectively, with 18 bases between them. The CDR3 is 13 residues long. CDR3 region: CASSPRALRAAFF. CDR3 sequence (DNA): TGTGCCAGCAGTCCCCGGGCCTTGAGGGCGGCTTTCTTT.